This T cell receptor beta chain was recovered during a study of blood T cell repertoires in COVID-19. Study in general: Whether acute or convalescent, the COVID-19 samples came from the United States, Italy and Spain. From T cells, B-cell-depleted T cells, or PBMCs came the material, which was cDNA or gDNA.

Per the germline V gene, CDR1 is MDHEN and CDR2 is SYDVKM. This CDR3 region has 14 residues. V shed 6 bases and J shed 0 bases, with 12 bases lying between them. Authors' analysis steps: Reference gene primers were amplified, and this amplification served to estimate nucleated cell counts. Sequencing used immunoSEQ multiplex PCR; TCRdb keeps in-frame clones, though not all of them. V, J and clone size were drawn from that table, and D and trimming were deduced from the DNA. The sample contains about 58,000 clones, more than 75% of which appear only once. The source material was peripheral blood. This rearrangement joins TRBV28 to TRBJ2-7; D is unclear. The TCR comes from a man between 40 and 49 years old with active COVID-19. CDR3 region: CASSEDTFSYEQYF. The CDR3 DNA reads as TGTGCCAGCAGCGAAGACACATTCTCCTACGAGCAGTACTTC. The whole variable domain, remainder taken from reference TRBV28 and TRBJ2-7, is DVKVTQSSRYLVKRTGEKVFLECVQDMDHENMFWYRQDPGLGLRLIYFSYDVKMKEKGDIPEGYSVSREKKERFSLILESASTNQTSMYLCASSEDTFSYEQYFGPGTRLTVT.